The next 9 T cell receptor beta chains were all read from a single sample in a study of T-cell memory formation after mild COVID-19. TCRdb fed the 5' RACE reads into MiXCR, producing one record per CDR3 protein. The table has 200,000 to 250,000 distinct CDR3 sequences, around 25% seen once; the top ten hold 11%. Sequencing input: PBMCs or a T cell subset sorted from them (not recorded which). The receptors stem from an adult woman who had mild COVID-19 (a few samples of this study predate the infection). Cell type and time point are not known.

This clonotype was seen only once. CDR3 amino acids: CSVEDRVGFMNTEAFF. CDR3 nucleotide sequence: TGCAGCGTTGAAGATCGTGTAGGTTTCATGAACACTGAAGCTTTCTTT. V is TRBV29-1 and J is TRBJ1-1; D gene unclear. Germline V gene lookup returns CDR1 SQVTM and CDR2 ANQGSEA. There are 16 residues in the CDR3. With 0 bases removed from V and 0 bases from J, the gap between germline ends came to 14 bases.

CDR3 bases: TGTGCCAGCAGCTTCCCGGGGGGGACTAGCACAGATACGCAGTATTTT. This encodes CASSFPGGTSTDTQYF. The J gene is TRBJ2-3, the V gene TRBV5-4; 8 nucleotides agree with TRBD2. Trimming cost V 2 bases and J 0 bases; bases outside gene matches: 5. There are 16 residues in the CDR3. Germline V gives CDR1 SGHNT, CDR2 YYREEE (reference sequence).

This clonotype was found a few times. CDR3 amino acids: CASSQDVGVGTEAFF. CDR3 bases: TGTGCCAGCAGCCAAGATGTGGGGGTAGGGACTGAAGCTTTCTTT. V and J are TRBV4-2 and TRBJ1-1; D possibly corresponds to TRBD1 (5 bases). V lost 0 bases and J lost 5, with 13 bases in between. The CDR3 runs to 15 residues. Germline V gene data show CDR1 as LGHNA and CDR2 as YNFKEQ.

Of note for this clonotype: One end of the junction does not line up with germline, which may come from a read error. The chain combines TRBV7-7 with TRBJ2-1; D remains unclear. This CDR3 is built from 15 residues. Germline CDR1 SSHAT, CDR2 FNYEAQ (reference sequence). The DNA for the CDR3 is TGTGCTAGCAGCCCCCAAGGACCCCCCGTGGATGAGCAGTTCTTC. The encoded protein is CASSPQGPPVDEQFF.

The chain combines TRBV12-3 or TRBV12-4 with TRBJ2-6; TRBD1 is a possible D gene (6 bases). The CDR3 has 14 residues. The ends were cut back, 6 bases at V and 2 bases at J, with 8 bases in the middle. Here the CDR3 reads CASRNRAGANVLTF. The DNA of the CDR3 is TGTGCCAGCAGGAACAGGGCTGGGGCCAACGTCCTGACTTTC.

V usage is TRBV14 and J usage is TRBJ2-5, with D possibly matching TRBD1 (6 bases). There are 17 residues in the CDR3. Trimming took 0 bases from V and 5 from J, leaving 19 bases between them. Germline V lookup: CDR1 SGHDN, CDR2 FVKESK. CDR3 nucleotides: TGTGCCAGCAGCCAAGATCTTCAGGGGCGCGGGCTCGAGACCCAGTACTTC. Its protein is CASSQDLQGRGLETQYF.

The V and J genes are TRBV12-3 or TRBV12-4 and TRBJ2-5; TRBD2 might be the D (7 bases). The ends were cut back, 3 bases at V and 4 bases at J, with 15 bases in the middle. This CDR3 contains 15 residues. CDR3 residues: CASSFGGGQGETQYF. CDR3 in DNA: TGTGCCAGCAGTTTTGGGGGGGGCCAGGGAGAGACCCAGTACTTC.

In this sample, this clonotype turned up a few times. The rearrangement uses TRBV5-1 and TRBJ2-1; 14 nucleotides match TRBD2. This CDR3 contains 19 residues. Unmatched junction bases numbered 15, after V lost 1 base and J lost 9 bases. Germline V CDR1 and CDR2: SGHRS, YFSETQ. The CDR3 sequence: CASSLRAPGTSGSYGEQFF. Written as DNA, the CDR3 is TGCGCCAGCAGCTTGAGGGCACCTGGGACTAGCGGGAGTTATGGTGAGCAGTTCTTC. Together with reference TRBV5-1 and TRBJ2-1, the CDR3 gives the full variable domain: KAGVTQTPRYLIKTRGQQVTLSCSPISGHRSVSWYQQTPGQGLQFLFEYFSETQRNKGNFPGRFSGRQFSNSRSEMNVSTLELGDSALYLCASSLRAPGTSGSYGEQFFGPGTRLTVL.

A few counts support this clonotype. This sequence joins TRBV20-1 and TRBJ2-5; D ambiguous. V was shortened by 3 bases and J by 2 bases, with 10 bases between the two germline ends. CDR3 length: 13 residues. Germline-derived CDR1 and CDR2 are DFQATT and SNEGSKA (reference sequence). The CDR3 sequence: CSASLDGQETQYF. The CDR3 DNA reads as TGCAGTGCTAGTCTGGACGGTCAAGAGACCCAGTACTTC.